This T cell receptor (beta chain) was found in a study of blood T cell repertoires in COVID-19. Study-wide background: Whether acute or convalescent, the COVID-19 samples came from the United States, Italy and Spain. PBMCs, B-cell-depleted T cells, or T cells provided the cDNA or gDNA that made up the material.

The table came from immunoSEQ multiplex PCR; TCRdb's copy has only in-frame clones and leaves some out. The sample yields 190,000 or so clones, 86% seen once. Recovery among Cohort 3 donors was established by two negative PCRs, clearance, or symptom resolution. This TCR was recovered from a woman aged 25 to 45 who had recovered from COVID-19. The sequenced material came from PBMCs or T cells enriched from blood (not recorded which).

The CDR3 DNA sequence: TGTGCCAGTAGTATTCCAGGCCAAGAGACCCAGTACTTC. The encoded protein is CASSIPGQETQYF. The chain is built from TRBV19 and TRBJ2-5, with D unclear. The V gene's germline CDR1 is LNHDA and CDR2 SQIVND (reference sequence). This CDR3 spans 13 amino acids. The V end lost 3 bases, the J end lost 1 base, and 6 bases lay between the germline ends.